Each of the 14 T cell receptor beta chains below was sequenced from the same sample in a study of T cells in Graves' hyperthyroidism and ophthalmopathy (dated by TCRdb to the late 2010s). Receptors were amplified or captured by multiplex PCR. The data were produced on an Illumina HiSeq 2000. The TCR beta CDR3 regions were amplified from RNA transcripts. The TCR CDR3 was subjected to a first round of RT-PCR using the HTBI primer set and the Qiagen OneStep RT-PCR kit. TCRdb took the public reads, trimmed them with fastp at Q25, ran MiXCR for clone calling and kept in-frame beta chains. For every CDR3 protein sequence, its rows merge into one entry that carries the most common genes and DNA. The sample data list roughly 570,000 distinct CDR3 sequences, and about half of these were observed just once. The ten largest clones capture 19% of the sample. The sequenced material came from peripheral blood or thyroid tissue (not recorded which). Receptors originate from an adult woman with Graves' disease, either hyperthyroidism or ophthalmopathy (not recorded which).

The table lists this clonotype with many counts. In DNA, the CDR3 is TGCGCCAGCAGCTTGGAATCCCTAGCCGCCGGGGAGCTGTTTTTT. As protein: CASSLESLAAGELFF. V and J are TRBV5-1 and TRBJ2-2; perhaps TRBD2 as D (5 bases). V shed 0 bases and J shed 6 bases, with 12 bases lying between them. In germline, CDR1 is SGHRS, CDR2 YFSETQ. The CDR3 contains 15 residues. Combining the CDR3 with reference TRBV5-1 and TRBJ2-2 gives the whole variable domain KAGVTQTPRYLIKTRGQQVTLSCSPISGHRSVSWYQQTPGQGLQFLFEYFSETQRNKGNFPGRFSGRQFSNSRSEMNVSTLELGDSALYLCASSLESLAAGELFFGEGSRLTVL.

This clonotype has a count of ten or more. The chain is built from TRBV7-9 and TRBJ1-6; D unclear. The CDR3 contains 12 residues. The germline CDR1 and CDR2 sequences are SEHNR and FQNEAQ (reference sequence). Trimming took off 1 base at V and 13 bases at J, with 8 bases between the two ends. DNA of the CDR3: TGTGCCAGCAGCTTAGTCCCGGCGCCCCTCCACTTT. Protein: CASSLVPAPLHF.

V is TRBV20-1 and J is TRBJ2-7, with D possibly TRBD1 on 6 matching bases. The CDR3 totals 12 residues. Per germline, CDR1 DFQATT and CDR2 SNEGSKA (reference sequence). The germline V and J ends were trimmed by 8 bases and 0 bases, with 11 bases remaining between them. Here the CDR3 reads CSRGTLSYEQYF. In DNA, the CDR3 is TGCAGTCGAGGGACACTCTCCTACGAGCAGTACTTC.

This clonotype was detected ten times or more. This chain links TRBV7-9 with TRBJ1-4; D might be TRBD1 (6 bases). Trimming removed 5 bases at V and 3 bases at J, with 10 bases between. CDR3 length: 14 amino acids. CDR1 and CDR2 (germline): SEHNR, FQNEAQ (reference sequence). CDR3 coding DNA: TGTGCCAGCAGCCACAGGGCGGCTAATGAAAAACTGTTTTTT. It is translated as CASSHRAANEKLFF. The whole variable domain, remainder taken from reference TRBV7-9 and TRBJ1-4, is DTGVSQNPRHKITKRGQNVTFRCDPISEHNRLYWYRQTLGQGPEFLTYFQNEAQLEKSRLLSDRFSAERPKGSFSTLEIQRTEQGDSAMYLCASSHRAANEKLFFGSGTQLSVL.

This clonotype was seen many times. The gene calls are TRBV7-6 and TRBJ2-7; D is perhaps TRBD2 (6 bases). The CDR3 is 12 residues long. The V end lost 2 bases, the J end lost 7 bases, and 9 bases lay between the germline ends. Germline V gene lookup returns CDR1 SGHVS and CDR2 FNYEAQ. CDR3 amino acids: CASSLSGGEQYF. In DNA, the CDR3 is TGTGCCAGCAGCTTATCCGGAGGGGAGCAGTACTTC.

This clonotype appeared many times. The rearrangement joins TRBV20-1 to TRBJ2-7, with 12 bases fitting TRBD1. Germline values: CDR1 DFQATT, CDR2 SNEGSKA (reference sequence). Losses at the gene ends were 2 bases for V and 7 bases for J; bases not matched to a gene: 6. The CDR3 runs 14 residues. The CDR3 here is CSARPGQGAAEQYF. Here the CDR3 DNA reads TGCAGTGCTAGACCGGGACAGGGGGCGGCAGAGCAGTACTTC.

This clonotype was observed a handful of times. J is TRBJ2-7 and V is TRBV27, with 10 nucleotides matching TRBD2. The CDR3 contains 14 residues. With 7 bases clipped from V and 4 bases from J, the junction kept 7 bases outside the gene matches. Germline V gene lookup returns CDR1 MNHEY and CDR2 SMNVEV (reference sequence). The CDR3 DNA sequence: TGTGCCAGCAAAAAGCGGGAGGGCCTATACGAGCAGTACTTC. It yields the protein CASKKREGLYEQYF.

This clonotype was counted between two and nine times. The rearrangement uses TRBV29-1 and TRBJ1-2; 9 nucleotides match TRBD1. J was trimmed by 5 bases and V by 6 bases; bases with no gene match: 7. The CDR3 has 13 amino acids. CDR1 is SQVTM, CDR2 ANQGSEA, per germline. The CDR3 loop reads CSVWWDREYGYTF. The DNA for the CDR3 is TGCAGCGTGTGGTGGGACAGGGAATATGGCTACACCTTC.

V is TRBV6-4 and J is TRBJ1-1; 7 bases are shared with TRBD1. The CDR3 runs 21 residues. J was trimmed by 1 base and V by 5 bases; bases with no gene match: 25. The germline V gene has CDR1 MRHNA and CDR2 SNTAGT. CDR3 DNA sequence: TGTGCCAGCAGTCCTGACGGGGGTGGGGAGACAGGGATATCCTCGAACACTGAAGCTTTCTTT. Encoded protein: CASSPDGGGETGISSNTEAFF.

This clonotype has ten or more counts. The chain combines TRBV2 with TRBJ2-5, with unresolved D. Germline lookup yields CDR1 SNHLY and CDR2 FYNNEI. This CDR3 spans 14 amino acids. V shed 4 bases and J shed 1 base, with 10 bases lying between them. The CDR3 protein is CASSATATQETQYF. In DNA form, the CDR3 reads TGTGCCAGCAGTGCTACTGCCACCCAAGAGACCCAGTACTTC. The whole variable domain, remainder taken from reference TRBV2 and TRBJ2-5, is EPEVTQTPSHQVTQMGQEVILRCVPISNHLYFYWYRQILGQKVEFLVSFYNNEISEKSEIFDDQFSVERPDGSNFTLKIRSTKLEDSAMYFCASSATATQETQYFGPGTRLLVL.

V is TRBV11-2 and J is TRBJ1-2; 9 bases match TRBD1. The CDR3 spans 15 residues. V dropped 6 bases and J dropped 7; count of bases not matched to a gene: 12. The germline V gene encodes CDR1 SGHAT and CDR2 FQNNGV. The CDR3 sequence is CASSERFRDRAGYTF. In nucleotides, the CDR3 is TGTGCCAGCAGTGAAAGGTTCCGGGACAGGGCTGGCTACACCTTC.

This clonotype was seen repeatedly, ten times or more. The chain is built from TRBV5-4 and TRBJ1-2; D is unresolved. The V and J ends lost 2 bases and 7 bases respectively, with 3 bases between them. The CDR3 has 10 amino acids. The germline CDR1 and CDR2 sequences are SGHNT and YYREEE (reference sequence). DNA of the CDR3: TGTGCCAGCAGCTTAGGTGGCTACACCTTC. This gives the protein CASSLGGYTF.

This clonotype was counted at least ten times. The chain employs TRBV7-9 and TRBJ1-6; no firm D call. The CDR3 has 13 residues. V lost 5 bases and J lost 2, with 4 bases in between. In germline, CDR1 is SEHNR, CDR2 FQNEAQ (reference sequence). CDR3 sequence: CASSRAYNSPLHF. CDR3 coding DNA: TGTGCCAGCAGCCGGGCCTATAATTCACCCCTCCACTTT.

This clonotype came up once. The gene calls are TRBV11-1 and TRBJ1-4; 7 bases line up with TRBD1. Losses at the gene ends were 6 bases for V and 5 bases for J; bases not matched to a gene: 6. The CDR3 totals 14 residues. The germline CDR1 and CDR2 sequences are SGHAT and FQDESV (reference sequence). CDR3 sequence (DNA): TGTGCCAGCAGGACATGGGACAGAAATGAAAAACTGTTTTTT. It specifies CASRTWDRNEKLFF.